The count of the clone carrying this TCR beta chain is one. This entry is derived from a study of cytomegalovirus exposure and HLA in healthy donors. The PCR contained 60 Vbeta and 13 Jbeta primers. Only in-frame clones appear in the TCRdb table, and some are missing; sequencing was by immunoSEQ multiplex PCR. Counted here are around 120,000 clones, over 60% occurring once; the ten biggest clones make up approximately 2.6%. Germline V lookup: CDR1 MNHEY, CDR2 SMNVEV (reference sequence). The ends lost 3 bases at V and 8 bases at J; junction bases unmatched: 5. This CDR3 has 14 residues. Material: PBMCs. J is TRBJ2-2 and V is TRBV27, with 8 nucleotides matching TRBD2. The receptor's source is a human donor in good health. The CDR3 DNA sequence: TGTGCCAGCAGTTTTCTAGCGGGCGGGGGGGAGCTGTTTTTT. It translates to CASSFLAGGGELFF.